The following is a T cell receptor beta chain sequence with its context. The record originates from a study of molecular identifiers for immune sequencing clone quantification. This CDR3 is 15 amino acids long. Trimming at V came to 2 bases and at J to 3 bases, leaving 7 bases not matched to a gene. The germline V gene has CDR1 MNHEY and CDR2 SVGAGI. TCRdb reanalysed the PCR reads using MiXCR and keeps one entry per CDR3 protein. The repertoire consists of about 630,000 distinct CDR3 sequences, with 25% occurring once and the leading ten covering about 0.73%. Sample: naive CD8+ T cells from blood, with Jurkat cell RNA spiked in. Sample subset: FACS-sorted CD8+CD4-CCR7+CD45RA+ naive T cells. The chain carries TRBV6-5 and TRBJ2-7, with 7 bases that match TRBD2. The TCR comes from a human donor in good health. Some libraries in this study had Jurkat cell RNA spiked in. The CDR3 DNA sequence: TGTGCCAGCAGTTACGGTTCTAGCGGATTCTACGAGCAGTACTTC. Residues: CASSYGSSGFYEQYF.